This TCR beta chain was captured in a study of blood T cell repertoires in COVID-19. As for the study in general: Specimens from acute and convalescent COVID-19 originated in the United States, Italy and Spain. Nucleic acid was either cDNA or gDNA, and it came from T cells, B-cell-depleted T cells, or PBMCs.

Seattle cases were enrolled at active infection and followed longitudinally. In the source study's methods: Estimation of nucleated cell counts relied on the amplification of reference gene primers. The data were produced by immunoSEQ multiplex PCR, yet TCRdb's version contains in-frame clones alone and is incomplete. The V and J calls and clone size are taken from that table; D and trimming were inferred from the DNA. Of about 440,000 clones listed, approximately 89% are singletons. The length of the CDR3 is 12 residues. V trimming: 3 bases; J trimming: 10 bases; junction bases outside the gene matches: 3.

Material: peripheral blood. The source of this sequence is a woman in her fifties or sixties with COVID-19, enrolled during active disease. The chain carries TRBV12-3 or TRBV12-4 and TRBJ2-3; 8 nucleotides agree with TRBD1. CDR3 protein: CASSFPGQAQYF. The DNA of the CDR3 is TGTGCCAGCAGTTTCCCGGGACAGGCGCAGTATTTT.